The entry below describes one T cell receptor beta chain. Its antigen remains unidentified. This entry comes from a study of shared clonotypes between healthy human individuals. Background on the study: Each donor contributed plates that comprised three CD4 naive, three CD4 memory, two CD8 naive and one CD8 memory.

Study conclusions and caveats: Relative to their counterparts shared across all four donors, non-shared clonotypes exhibited diminished generation probabilities. Researchers sampled only blood; tissue repertoires likely differ.

Profiled with immunoSEQ multiplex PCR; TCRdb holds only in-frame clones, not every one. The profile shows over 950,000 clones, about 72% of them singletons. Sequenced: memory CD4+ T cells from PBMCs. Noted subset: CD45RA-negative fraction. This TCR came from a man younger than 35 in good health. Some clones in this sample may be carry-over from other donors' samples.

The CDR3 DNA reads as TGTGCCAGCAGGAAATCGGAGTCGCGGAGGGGTTGGAGTGCCGGGGAGCTGTTTTTT. This gives the protein CASRKSESRRGWSAGELFF. The chain links TRBV11-3 to TRBJ2-2; TRBD2 is a possible D gene (6 bases). The CDR3 loop spans 19 amino acids. V dropped 6 bases and J dropped 6 bases, with 29 bases sitting between them. CDR1 is SGHNT, CDR2 YENEEA, per germline.